This T cell receptor beta chain was identified in a study of molecular identifiers for immune sequencing clone quantification. Study results and caveats: Clones that exceeded 20 RNA copies held over 99% of effector molecules, yet under 1% in naive cells.

Note on this clonotype: Its target is not known. One base away lies a much larger clone, so this may be a sequencing read error.

Per the germline V gene, CDR1 is MDHEN and CDR2 is SYDVKM. The V end lost 6 bases, the J end lost 3 bases, and 11 bases lay between the germline ends. The CDR3 totals 14 residues. TCRdb re-called the PCR reads through MiXCR, storing one row per CDR3 protein. This sample has 90,000 to 120,000 distinct CDR3 sequences; roughly 38% occur once, and the top ten carry around 4%. Sorted inputs of 20,000 to 1,000,000 cells, with 10%, 30% or 50% RNA, yielded naive CD8 libraries. The sorting of naive CD8 T cells used the CD8+CD4-CCR7+CD45RA+ phenotype. This chain uses TRBV28 with TRBJ2-2; a possible D gene is TRBD1 (5 bases). Sequenced material: naive CD8+ T cells from blood, with Jurkat cell RNA spiked in. Subset denoted: FACS-sorted CD8+CD4-CCR7+CD45RA+ naive T cells. This TCR was sampled from a human donor in good health. Some libraries in this study had Jurkat cell RNA spiked in. The CDR3 loop is CASSQDRHTGELFF. For the CDR3, the DNA is TGTGCCAGCAGCCAAGACAGACACACCGGGGAGCTGTTTTTT.